Presented here are 11 T cell receptor beta chains from one specimen sequenced in a study of cytomegalovirus exposure and HLA in healthy donors. A multiplex PCR was run with 60 Vbeta primers and 13 Jbeta primers. The method was immunoSEQ multiplex PCR; TCRdb's version includes in-frame clones alone and lacks a portion of them. The sample has 80,000 to 100,000 clones, about 80% seen once. The sequenced sample was PBMCs. Source of these receptors: a man aged 25-45 years in good health and CMV-seronegative.

V is TRBV5-1 and J is TRBJ1-1; D is unresolved. The length of the CDR3 is 15 residues. Trimming stripped 0 bases from V and 1 base from J, with 10 bases between. Per the germline V gene, CDR1 is SGHRS and CDR2 is YFSETQ. CDR3 region: CASSLGAGTNTEAFF. DNA for the CDR3: TGCGCCAGCAGCTTGGGGGCGGGAACGAACACTGAAGCTTTCTTT.

The J gene is TRBJ2-7, the V gene TRBV7-3; perhaps TRBD1 as D (6 bases). The CDR3 extends over 15 amino acids. Germline lookup yields CDR1 SGHTA and CDR2 FQGTGA. Between the trimmed V and J ends, which lost 1 base and 3 bases, there was a span of 13 bases. The CDR3: CASSLNPGVIYEQYF. DNA for the CDR3: TGTGCCAGCAGCTTAAATCCAGGGGTAATCTACGAGCAGTACTTC.

This clone came up once. V and J are TRBV7-8 and TRBJ1-5, with 7 bases lining up with TRBD1. Germline V gene data show CDR1 as SGHVS and CDR2 as FQNEAQ. This CDR3 has 17 amino acids. V trimming: 1 base; J trimming: 2 bases; junction bases outside the gene matches: 8. The CDR3 DNA follows: TGTGCCAGCAGCTTAGTTCTAGCAGGGGGAGGCAATCAGCCCCAGCATTTT. Protein: CASSLVLAGGGNQPQHF.

This chain uses TRBV27 with TRBJ2-2, with a possible D match to TRBD2 (5 bases). CDR1 and CDR2 (germline): MNHEY, SMNVEV (reference sequence). The germline V and J ends were trimmed by 6 bases and 5 bases, with 13 bases remaining between them. The CDR3 spans 14 residues. The CDR3: CASRRLGETGELFF. The CDR3 nucleotides read TGTGCCAGCAGACGCCTTGGGGAGACCGGGGAGCTGTTTTTT.

The chain combines TRBV6-6 with TRBJ1-4, with no clear D. Trimming cost V 2 bases and J 0 bases, with 10 bases left between them. Per the germline V gene, CDR1 is MNHNY and CDR2 is SVGAGI (reference sequence). The CDR3 has 16 residues. The CDR3 protein is CASSYGTGATNEKLFF. The CDR3 DNA reads TGTGCCAGCAGTTACGGTACGGGTGCAACTAATGAAAAACTGTTTTTT.

The chain joins TRBV7-2 to TRBJ2-3; 9 positions agree with TRBD1. The CDR3 extends over 14 amino acids. Germline CDR1 is SGHTA and CDR2 is FQGNSA. Losses at the gene ends were 5 bases for V and 9 bases for J; bases not matched to a gene: 9. CDR3 in amino acids: CASSAGQGPATQYF. As DNA, the CDR3 is TGTGCCAGCAGCGCAGGACAGGGGCCGGCAACGCAGTATTTT.

This chain links TRBV6-4 with TRBJ2-3; 9 bases map to TRBD2. V gave up 2 bases and J gave up 4 bases; unmatched junction bases: 4. This CDR3 is 15 amino acids long. In germline, CDR1 is MRHNA, CDR2 SNTAGT. The CDR3 nucleotides read TGTGCCAGCAGTGACGCCCTAGCGGGGCCAGATACGCAGTATTTT. Its translation: CASSDALAGPDTQYF.

The rearrangement links TRBV11-2 to TRBJ2-1; 11 nucleotides line up with TRBD2. The CDR3 contains 17 residues. After removal of 5 bases from V and 4 bases from J, the junction contained 10 bases not matched to a gene. Germline-derived CDR1 and CDR2 are SGHAT and FQNNGV. CDR3 DNA: TGTGCCAGCAGCCGACAAGGACTAGCGGGTGGATACAATGAGCAGTTCTTC. It codes for CASSRQGLAGGYNEQFF.

The gene calls are TRBV27 and TRBJ1-4, with TRBD1 matching 8 bases. CDR1 and CDR2 (germline): MNHEY, SMNVEV (reference sequence). The J segment lost 8 bases and the V segment lost 4 bases, leaving 15 bases of the junction unmatched. The CDR3 sequence is 17 residues long. The CDR3 coding sequence is TGTGCCAGCAGTTCCCCGACAAGAGACAGGGGATACGAAAAACTGTTTTTT. Encoded protein: CASSSPTRDRGYEKLFF.

This sequence joins TRBV11-2 and TRBJ2-3; D unresolved. V was pared by 5 bases and J by 3 bases, with 15 bases between. Germline V gene data show CDR1 as SGHAT and CDR2 as FQNNGV. This CDR3 spans 15 amino acids. The chain's CDR3 is CASSPIRWATDTQYF. In nucleotides, the CDR3 is TGTGCCAGCAGCCCGATACGGTGGGCTACAGATACGCAGTATTTT. Full variable domain (rest looked up from reference TRBV11-2 and TRBJ2-3): EAGVAQSPRYKIIEKRQSVAFWCNPISGHATLYWYQQILGQGPKLLIQFQNNGVVDDSQLPKDRFSAERLKGVDSTLKIQPAKLEDSAVYLCASSPIRWATDTQYFGPGTRLTVL.

This chain connects TRBV25-1 to TRBJ1-1, with 9 bases aligning to TRBD1. CDR1 and CDR2 (germline): MGHDK, SYGVNS. The CDR3 contains 15 residues. The junction had 9 bases not matched to a gene; V was cut back by 9 bases and J by 1 base. The CDR3 DNA sequence: TGTGCCAGTACCGATCCGGGACAGGGGAACACTGAAGCTTTCTTT. It translates to CASTDPGQGNTEAFF.